These T cell receptor beta chains were read from a single sample in a study of T cell responses to AZD1222 COVID-19 vaccine. Only in-frame clones appear in the TCRdb table, and some are missing; sequencing was by immunoSEQ multiplex PCR. This sample has roughly 95,000 clones, with approximately 90% found just once. Sequencing used peripheral blood, obtained on day 0 of AZD1222 vaccination. Source of these receptors: an adult in good health. Both conserved end residues are part of each CDR3. A D gene is named only where the DNA matches it firmly. Part of the rows lack a size; the others show once, few, many or a class for expanded clones.

clone size	V gene	D gene	J gene	CDR3 DNA	CDR3 protein
once	TRBV6-2/TRBV6-3	-	TRBJ2-2	TGTGCCAGCAGTCCCAGGGTTGGCACCGGGGAGCTGTTTTTT	CASSPRVGTGELFF
-	TRBV19	TRBD2	TRBJ2-7	TGTGCCAGTAGAATTACCGGGACTAACTTAGCCTACGAGCAGTACTTC	CASRITGTNLAYEQYF
few	TRBV3-1/TRBV3-2	-	TRBJ2-7	TGTGCCAGCAGCCTCTCCCCAGTGTACGAGCAGTACTTC	CASSLSPVYEQYF
-	TRBV5-1	TRBD2	TRBJ2-7	TGCGCCAGCAGCTCTACGGATCTAGCGGGAGGCGTTTACGAGCAGTACTTC	CASSSTDLAGGVYEQYF
-	TRBV27	TRBD1	TRBJ1-2	TGTGCCAGCAGTCGCGGACAGGGAGACTATGGCTACACCTTC	CASSRGQGDYGYTF
-	TRBV6-1	-	TRBJ1-2	TGTGCCAGCAGTGAAGCCTCGGGACCGACCTATGGCTACACCTTC	CASSEASGPTYGYTF
-	TRBV5-5	-	TRBJ1-1	TGTGCCAGCAGCTTGTACGGGGGTCTCGACACTGAAGCTTTCTTT	CASSLYGGLDTEAFF
-	TRBV6-1	-	TRBJ2-7	TGTGCCAGCAGTGAAGAAGGGGTGGGAGGGGGCGAGCAGTACTTC	CASSEEGVGGGEQYF
-	TRBV29-1	-	TRBJ2-7	TGCAGCGTTTGGTGGGAGGACTCCTACGAGCAGTACTTC	CSVWWEDSYEQYF
-	TRBV5-4	-	TRBJ2-2	TGTGCCAGCAGCACAAACACCGGGGAGCTGTTTTTT	CASSTNTGELFF
-	TRBV6-5	TRBD1	TRBJ1-5	TGTGCCAGTAGACAGGGAAACAATCAGCCCCAGCATTTT	CASRQGNNQPQHF
-	TRBV5-1	-	TRBJ1-2	TGCGCCAGCGGGGGGACCAGACTCTATGGCTACACCTTC	CASGGTRLYGYTF
-	TRBV6-2/TRBV6-3	TRBD1	TRBJ1-1	TGTGCCAGCAGTTACGGGGGGCAGGGGGCCACTGAAGCTTTCTTT	CASSYGGQGATEAFF
-	TRBV28	-	TRBJ2-3	TGTGCCAGCAGTTTGACCGGGGACCTCACAGATACGCAGTATTTT	CASSLTGDLTDTQYF
-	TRBV6-2/TRBV6-3	TRBD2	TRBJ2-2	TGTGCCAGCAGTTACCGCGGGAGAAACACCGGGGAGCTGTTTTTT	CASSYRGRNTGELFF
once	TRBV28	TRBD1	TRBJ1-5	TGTGCCAGCGCCACCATATACTGGGACAGGAGGGAATATAGCAATCAGCCCCAGCATTTT	CASATIYWDRREYSNQPQHF
-	TRBV4-2	TRBD1	TRBJ1-4	TGTGCCAGCAGCCAAGATTTCGGGACAGCAACTAATGAAAAACTGTTTTTT	CASSQDFGTATNEKLFF
-	TRBV3-1/TRBV3-2	-	TRBJ2-3	TGTGCCAGCAGCCAAGCCTACGGGGGCACAGATACGCAGTATTTT	CASSQAYGGTDTQYF
once	TRBV6-5	TRBD1	TRBJ2-7	TGTGCCAGCACCCAGGGGGCTCCCTACGAGCAGTACTTC	CASTQGAPYEQYF
-	TRBV3-1/TRBV3-2	-	TRBJ1-6	TGTGCCAGTCGCGAAGTACAGTTCGGGAATTCACCCCTCCACTTT	CASREVQFGNSPLHF
-	TRBV6-1	TRBD1	TRBJ1-5	TGTGCCAGCAGTGAAGGAAGAGGGGGCTGGCAGCCCCAGCATTTT	CASSEGRGGWQPQHF
-	TRBV30	-	TRBJ1-4	TGTGCCTGGAGTGCCGGCCTGGACATGTCTCCGAGCGGAGAAAAACTGTTTTTT	CAWSAGLDMSPSGEKLFF
-	TRBV28	-	TRBJ2-5	TGTGCCAGCAGTTTCTCGGGGAGGTATCCTCAAGAGACCCAGTACTTC	CASSFSGRYPQETQYF
-	TRBV3-1/TRBV3-2	TRBD2	TRBJ2-1	TGTGCCAGCAGCCAAGCGCCAGCGGGATTCACCTACAATGAGCAGTTCTTC	CASSQAPAGFTYNEQFF
-	TRBV28	-	TRBJ1-2	TGTGCCAGCAAAAACACAAATAACTATGGCTACACCTTC	CASKNTNNYGYTF
medium-sized	TRBV4-2	TRBD1	TRBJ2-7	TGTGCCAGCAGCCCTAACAGGGGAAGGTACGAGCAGTACTTC	CASSPNRGRYEQYF
-	TRBV7-2	TRBD2	TRBJ2-1	TGTGCCAGCAGCTTAGCGCTTGGACTAGCTCGCAATGAGCAGTTCTTC	CASSLALGLARNEQFF
-	TRBV19	TRBD1	TRBJ1-4	TGTGCCAGTAACTCAGGGGGCGCAACTAATGAAAAACTGTTTTTT	CASNSGGATNEKLFF
-	TRBV7-2	TRBD2	TRBJ2-1	TGTGCCAGCAGCAAACTAGCGGGAAAGTACTACAATGAGCAGTTCTTC	CASSKLAGKYYNEQFF
-	TRBV11-3	-	TRBJ1-1	TGTGCCAGCAGCTTGGGGAGGCAAGAAAAACCTTTCTTT	CASSLGRQEKPFF
-	TRBV10-3	-	TRBJ2-7	TGTGCCATCAGTGAGGGTGGGAGAGGGTACGAGCAGTACTTC	CAISEGGRGYEQYF
-	TRBV5-4	-	TRBJ1-4	TGTGCCAGCAGCTTGCATCGCGGGGACGAAGAAAAACTGTTTTTT	CASSLHRGDEEKLFF
few	TRBV21-1	-	TRBJ1-5	TGTGCCAGCAGCAATCAGCCCCAGCATTTT	CASSNQPQHF
-	TRBV11-2	TRBD2	TRBJ2-7	TGTGCCAGCAGCTTTTTAAGCGGGAGGACACCTAGTACTACCTACGAGCAGTACTTC	CASSFLSGRTPSTTYEQYF
once	TRBV2	-	TRBJ1-1	TGTGCCAGCATCCGAAGGGCAGGTACGAACACTGAAGCTTTCTTT	CASIRRAGTNTEAFF
many	TRBV28	-	TRBJ1-5	TGTGCCAGCAGTCTCACTGACTTAAGCAATCAGCCCCAGCATTTT	CASSLTDLSNQPQHF
-	TRBV28	-	TRBJ1-3	TGTGCCACGCAACCCGGGGGGACTCCCGTCTCTGGAAACACCATATATTTT	CATQPGGTPVSGNTIYF
-	TRBV18	TRBD2	TRBJ2-2	TGTGCCAGCTCACCACTCCTAGCGGGAGAAACCGGGGAGCTGTTTTTT	CASSPLLAGETGELFF
-	TRBV12-3/TRBV12-4	-	TRBJ1-2	TGTGCCAGCATAGGGACTCGAGGCTACACCTTC	CASIGTRGYTF
-	TRBV9	-	TRBJ1-2	TGTGCCAGCAGCGTAGAGGGAGGACCTGGCTTCTTC	CASSVEGGPGFF
-	TRBV5-1	-	TRBJ2-3	TGCGCCAGCAGCTTAGGTGGAGTCGCAGATACGCAGTATTTT	CASSLGGVADTQYF
-	TRBV7-9	-	TRBJ1-1	TGTGCCAGCAGCTTTCCCGCGGGTGAAGCTTTCTTT	CASSFPAGEAFF
-	TRBV5-8	-	TRBJ1-1	TGTGCCAGCAGCTTGTATCAAGCAAACACTGAAGCTTTCTTT	CASSLYQANTEAFF
-	TRBV6-1	TRBD1	TRBJ1-5	TGTGCCAGCAGTGAGGGGACAGGGGATTACCAGCCCCAGCATTTT	CASSEGTGDYQPQHF
-	TRBV15	-	TRBJ2-7	TGTGCCACCAGCTCTGGCGCGGATCGCGCGGGGCAGTACTTC	CATSSGADRAGQYF
-	TRBV5-4	-	TRBJ1-3	TGTGCCAGCAGCGTAACAGGGGGAAACACCATATATTTT	CASSVTGGNTIYF
-	TRBV5-1	TRBD2	TRBJ2-3	TGCGCCAGCGGCAGACTAGCGGGAGGCACAGATACGCAGTATTTT	CASGRLAGGTDTQYF
-	TRBV30	-	TRBJ1-1	TGTGCCGGCAGAGGCCTTTCCACGGGGAACACTGAAGCTTTCTTT	CAGRGLSTGNTEAFF
-	TRBV24-1	TRBD1	TRBJ1-4	TGTGCCACCAGTACTTCCAGGGGGCAGGATGAAAAACTGTTTTTT	CATSTSRGQDEKLFF
-	TRBV11-2	-	TRBJ1-4	TGTGCCAGCAGCTTACGTTTCACTCAAGGGGGTGAAAAACTGTTTTTT	CASSLRFTQGGEKLFF
-	TRBV27	-	TRBJ1-1	TGTGCCAGCAGTTTATCTCCAGGGAGGAACACTGAAGCTTTCTTT	CASSLSPGRNTEAFF
-	TRBV23-1	TRBD1	TRBJ1-5	TGCGCCAGCAGTCAATCGGGACAGTTCAATCAGCCCCAGCATTTT	CASSQSGQFNQPQHF
once	TRBV18	TRBD2	TRBJ2-1	TGTGCCAGCTCACCACCGCCCGGGAGGGCCTACAATGAGCAGTTCTTC	CASSPPPGRAYNEQFF
-	TRBV27	TRBD1	TRBJ2-7	TGTGCCAGCAGAACCCCAGGGGGCGGCTACGAGCAGTACTTC	CASRTPGGGYEQYF
-	TRBV4-1	-	TRBJ1-5	TGCGCCAGCAGCCAAGTCTTTCATCCTGGGAGCAATCAGCCCCAGCATTTT	CASSQVFHPGSNQPQHF
-	TRBV24-1	-	TRBJ2-2	TGTGCCACCAGTGACCAATCCAAAGAGGAAATCGGGGAGCTGTTTTTT	CATSDQSKEEIGELFF
once	TRBV5-4	-	TRBJ1-2	TGTGCCAGCAGCCCCGGGGGAGCGTACTATGGCTACACCTTC	CASSPGGAYYGYTF
-	TRBV4-3	-	TRBJ1-5	TGCGCCAGCAGCCAAGGTAGGGGACGCCATCAGCCCCAGCATTTT	CASSQGRGRHQPQHF
-	TRBV4-1	-	TRBJ2-5	TGCGCCAGCAGCCGATCGGACAGTTTGCAAGAGACCCAGTACTTC	CASSRSDSLQETQYF